This T cell receptor (beta chain) is drawn from a study of cytomegalovirus exposure and HLA in healthy donors. In the study overall: Drawn from HLA-typed donors, tens of millions of unique TCRs were held in an early data release.

In the case of this clone: Its matching antigen is unknown.

The V segment lost 5 bases and the J segment 0 bases; nucleotides outside the gene matches: 5. The germline V gene encodes CDR1 MRHNA and CDR2 SNTAGT. This CDR3 region has 17 residues. Study-level results: About 180 TCR beta chains were listed as cytomegalovirus-associated.

With 60 Vbeta and 13 Jbeta primers, the PCR was carried out. The table came from immunoSEQ multiplex PCR; TCRdb's copy has only in-frame clones and leaves some out. The data hold under 90,000 clones, with approximately 82% observed a single time. The specimen sequenced was PBMCs. This chain links TRBV6-4 with TRBJ2-2; 11 nucleotides align to TRBD2. The sequence was collected from a man aged 40-50 years in good health and CMV-seronegative. The CDR3 sequence: CASSPRLAGTNTGELFF. The CDR3 DNA is TGTGCCAGCAGTCCACGACTAGCGGGAACGAACACCGGGGAGCTGTTTTTT.